The next 19 T cell receptor beta chains were all read from a single sample in a study of T cell responses to AZD1222 COVID-19 vaccine. Profiled with immunoSEQ multiplex PCR; TCRdb holds only in-frame clones, not every one. The repertoire includes roughly 130,000 clones, about 91% of them detected once, and approximately 2.5% sits in the top ten. The specimen was peripheral blood, collected on day 0 of AZD1222 vaccination. All receptors derive from an adult in good health.

The gene calls are TRBV9 and TRBJ2-5; 13 positions match TRBD2. The CDR3 covers 20 residues. Looked up from germline, CDR1 is SGDLS and CDR2 is YYNGEE. V shed 4 bases, J shed 3 bases, and the junction held 18 bases outside the gene matches. CDR3 loop: CASSRTPPGLAGPAEETQYF. The CDR3 DNA follows: TGTGCCAGCAGCAGAACTCCTCCGGGACTAGCGGGACCGGCGGAAGAGACCCAGTACTTC.

This sequence joins TRBV12-3 or TRBV12-4 and TRBJ2-1, with D unclear. This CDR3 contains 11 residues. V was shortened by 2 bases and J by 6 bases, with 2 bases between the two germline ends. The CDR3 here is CASSLLNEQFF. The CDR3 DNA sequence: TGTGCCAGCAGTTTACTCAATGAGCAGTTCTTC.

The CDR3 sequence: CASSVGGAGAFSETQYF. The CDR3 DNA is TGTGCCAGCAGCGTAGGTGGGGCTGGGGCGTTTTCGGAGACCCAGTACTTC. The chain is built from TRBV9 and TRBJ2-5, with D perhaps TRBD1 (5 bases). Trimming pared 0 bases from V and 5 bases from J, leaving 20 bases between. Germline V lookup: CDR1 SGDLS, CDR2 YYNGEE. There are 17 residues in the CDR3.

The V and J genes are TRBV7-3 and TRBJ1-1; maybe TRBD1 (6 bases). With 0 bases removed from V and 6 bases from J, the gap between germline ends came to 11 bases. The CDR3 runs 14 residues. Germline CDR1 SGHTA, CDR2 FQGTGA. In DNA, the CDR3 is TGTGCCAGCAGCTTAACGTACAGGGACGCTGAAGCTTTCTTT. It is translated as CASSLTYRDAEAFF.

The chain employs TRBV4-3 and TRBJ2-7, with a possible D match to TRBD2 (5 bases). This CDR3 has 15 residues. Germline CDR1 and CDR2: LGHNA and YSLEER. Trimming removed 0 bases from V and 3 bases from J, with 12 bases in between. The CDR3 spells CASSQEKDGDYEQYF. CDR3 bases: TGCGCCAGCAGCCAAGAGAAGGACGGGGACTACGAGCAGTACTTC.

The V call is TRBV18, the J call TRBJ1-1; weak D call: TRBD1 (5 bases). Deletions cut 5 bases from V and 1 base from J, with 14 bases between. In germline, CDR1 is KGHSH, CDR2 LQKENI. The CDR3 sequence is 15 residues long. CDR3 in amino acids: CASSSFRDANTEAFF. CDR3 coding DNA: TGTGCCAGCTCATCGTTCAGGGATGCGAACACTGAAGCTTTCTTT.

In nucleotides, the CDR3 is TGTGCCAGTAGCCTTCGACTAGCCTACGAGCAGTACTTC. This sequence encodes CASSLRLAYEQYF. This chain connects TRBV19 to TRBJ2-7; tentatively, D is TRBD2 (6 bases). CDR1 and CDR2 (germline): LNHDA, SQIVND (reference sequence). Trimming cost V 6 bases and J 2 bases, with 11 bases left between them. This CDR3 is built from 13 residues.

This clone was detected only once. The chain uses TRBV5-5 and TRBJ1-5; possibly TRBD1 for D (6 bases). Trimming took off 0 bases at V and 4 bases at J, with 8 bases between the two ends. In germline, CDR1 is SGHKS, CDR2 YYEKEE (reference sequence). CDR3 length: 14 residues. The CDR3 nucleotides are TGTGCCAGCAGCTTGGGACAGGAGAATCAGCCCCAGCATTTT. This encodes CASSLGQENQPQHF.

In its sample, this clone was seen once. This chain uses TRBV5-1 with TRBJ2-1; the D is unclear. Germline CDR1 reads SGHRS; CDR2 reads YFSETQ. Trimming removed 1 base from V and 5 bases from J, with 7 bases in between. The CDR3 sequence is 13 residues long. This CDR3 reads CASSLSLNNEQFF. The CDR3 bases are TGCGCCAGCAGCTTGTCACTTAACAATGAGCAGTTCTTC.

This chain links TRBV6-5 with TRBJ1-2, with 7 bases aligning to TRBD1. The germline V gene has CDR1 MNHEY and CDR2 SVGAGI. This CDR3 has 14 residues. V gave up 4 bases and J gave up 5 bases; unmatched junction bases: 7. The CDR3 region is CASSSPGQVYGYTF. Here the CDR3 DNA reads TGTGCCAGCAGTTCGCCTGGACAGGTATATGGCTACACCTTC.

DNA for the CDR3: TGTGCCAGCAGCCACCAGGGCCTAGCGGGAGGGTACAACTTACGCGATGAGCAGTTCTTC. Encoded protein: CASSHQGLAGGYNLRDEQFF. The J gene is TRBJ2-1, the V gene TRBV14; 12 bases line up with TRBD2. The V gene's germline CDR1 is SGHDN and CDR2 FVKESK. The CDR3 is 20 residues long. The V gene end was trimmed by 3 bases and the J gene end by 8 bases; junction bases not matched to a gene: 20.

The sample holds one count of this clone. The genes are TRBV5-5 and TRBJ1-1; 9 positions match TRBD1. Germline V gene lookup returns CDR1 SGHKS and CDR2 YYEKEE (reference sequence). Trimming took 0 bases from V and 3 from J; bases not matched to a gene: 12. The CDR3 consists of 18 residues. Here the CDR3 DNA reads TGTGCCAGCAGCTTGGTCCCAGGACAGGGGATGGTAGACACTGAAGCTTTCTTT. Its translation: CASSLVPGQGMVDTEAFF.

V gene TRBV4-3 combines with J gene TRBJ1-2, with 9 bases lining up with TRBD1. V dropped 2 bases and J dropped 6; count of bases not matched to a gene: 4. CDR3 length: 14 amino acids. Germline-derived CDR1 and CDR2 are LGHNA and YSLEER. CDR3 nucleotides: TGCGCCAGCAGCCAACTCGGGACAGGGAATGGCTACACCTTC. It codes for CASSQLGTGNGYTF.

This clone was observed a single time. The chain is built from TRBV7-8 and TRBJ2-7; D call uncertain. CDR1 SGHVS and CDR2 FQNEAQ come from the germline V gene. Trimming took off 4 bases at V and 4 bases at J, with 17 bases between the two ends. There are 15 residues in the CDR3. CDR3 protein: CASSSDRKTQYEQYF. The DNA for the CDR3 is TGTGCCAGCAGCTCAGACCGAAAGACTCAATACGAGCAGTACTTC.

The chain links TRBV7-9 to TRBJ2-7; TRBD2 matches 15 bases. CDR3 length: 18 residues. Looked up from germline, CDR1 is SEHNR and CDR2 is FQNEAQ (reference sequence). With 5 bases clipped from V and 7 bases from J, the junction kept 15 bases outside the gene matches. Written as DNA, the CDR3 is TGTGCCAGCAGCGGAGGTGTGGGACTAGCGGGAGGCACAGAAGAGCAGTACTTC. This sequence encodes CASSGGVGLAGGTEEQYF. Using reference TRBV7-9 and TRBJ2-7 for the parts outside the CDR3, the full variable domain is DTGVSQNPRHKITKRGQNVTFRCDPISEHNRLYWYRQTLGQGPEFLTYFQNEAQLEKSRLLSDRFSAERPKGSFSTLEIQRTEQGDSAMYLCASSGGVGLAGGTEEQYFGPGTRLTVT.

The chain combines TRBV6-5 with TRBJ1-4; a weak D match, TRBD1 (5 bases). Germline V gene sequence: CDR1 MNHEY, CDR2 SVGAGI. V lost 7 bases and J 0 bases, leaving 9 bases between the germline ends. The CDR3 covers 14 residues. CDR3 sequence: CASKDSPTNEKLFF. As DNA, the CDR3 is TGTGCCAGCAAAGACAGCCCAACTAATGAAAAACTGTTTTTT.

The chain uses TRBV27 and TRBJ2-1; D unresolved. Looked up from germline, CDR1 is MNHEY and CDR2 is SMNVEV (reference sequence). This CDR3 contains 15 residues. Trimming cost V 2 bases and J 6 bases, with 14 bases left between them. CDR3 DNA: TGTGCCAGCAGTTTAGTGTGGTCCCTAGGCAATGAGCAGTTCTTC. Protein: CASSLVWSLGNEQFF.

This chain links TRBV5-1 with TRBJ1-1; D might be TRBD1 (6 bases). Trimming removed 7 bases from V and 0 bases from J, with 13 bases in between. This CDR3 contains 14 residues. Germline V lookup: CDR1 SGHRS, CDR2 YFSETQ. Here the CDR3 reads CASGKQGLNTEAFF. As DNA, the CDR3 is TGCGCCAGCGGGAAACAGGGATTGAACACTGAAGCTTTCTTT.

The gene calls are TRBV6-5 and TRBJ2-7, with unresolved D. V dropped 6 bases and J dropped 1 base, with 16 bases sitting between them. Germline-derived CDR1 and CDR2 are MNHEY and SVGAGI. The CDR3 is 15 amino acids. Written as DNA, the CDR3 is TGTGCCAGCAGGACCAGCCAAACAAAATCCTACGAGCAGTACTTC. Translation gives CASRTSQTKSYEQYF.